This TCR beta chain was identified in a study of blood T cell repertoires in COVID-19. The germline V gene has CDR1 SGHTA and CDR2 FQGNSA. The CDR3 extends over 14 amino acids. The junction had 3 bases not matched to a gene; V was cut back by 4 bases and J by 6 bases. Sequencing used immunoSEQ multiplex PCR; TCRdb keeps in-frame clones, though not all of them. The data contain some 240,000 clones, about 79% of them singletons. The J gene is TRBJ2-5, the V gene TRBV7-2; 12 nucleotides agree with TRBD2. Sequenced input: peripheral blood. This TCR was sampled from a woman aged 40 to 55 who had recovered from COVID-19. In DNA, the CDR3 is TGTGCCAGCAGCTCTAGCGGGGGGGCCAAGACCCAGTACTTC. Translated, it gives CASSSSGGAKTQYF. Full variable domain (missing parts from reference TRBV7-2 and TRBJ2-5): GAGVSQSPSNKVTEKGKDVELRCDPISGHTALYWYRQSLGQGLEFLIYFQGNSAPDKSGLPSDRFSAERTGGSVSTLTIQRTQQEDSAVYLCASSSSGGAKTQYFGPGTRLLVL.